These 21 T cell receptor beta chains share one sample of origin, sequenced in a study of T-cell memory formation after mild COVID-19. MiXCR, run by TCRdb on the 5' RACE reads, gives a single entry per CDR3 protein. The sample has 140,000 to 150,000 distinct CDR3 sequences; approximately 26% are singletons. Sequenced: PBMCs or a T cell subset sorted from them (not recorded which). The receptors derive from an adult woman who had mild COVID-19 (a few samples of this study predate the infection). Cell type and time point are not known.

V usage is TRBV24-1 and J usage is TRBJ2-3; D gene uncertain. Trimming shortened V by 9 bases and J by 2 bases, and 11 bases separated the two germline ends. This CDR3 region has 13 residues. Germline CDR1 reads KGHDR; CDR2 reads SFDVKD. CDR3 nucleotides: TGTGCCACCCGCCGCGATACCACAGATACGCAGTATTTT. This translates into CATRRDTTDTQYF.

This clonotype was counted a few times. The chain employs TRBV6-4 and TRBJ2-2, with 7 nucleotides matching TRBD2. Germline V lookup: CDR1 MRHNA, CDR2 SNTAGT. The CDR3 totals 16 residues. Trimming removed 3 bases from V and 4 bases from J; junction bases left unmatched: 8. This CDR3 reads CASSDDHLAATGELFF. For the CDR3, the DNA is TGTGCCAGCAGTGATGACCACCTAGCGGCCACCGGGGAGCTGTTTTTT.

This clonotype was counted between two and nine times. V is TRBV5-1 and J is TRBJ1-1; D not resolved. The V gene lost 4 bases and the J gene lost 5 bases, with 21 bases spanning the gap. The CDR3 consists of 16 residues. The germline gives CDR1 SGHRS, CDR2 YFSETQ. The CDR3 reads CASSAIYTITVTEAFF. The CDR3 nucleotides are TGCGCCAGCAGCGCGATTTATACTATTACGGTGACTGAAGCTTTCTTT.

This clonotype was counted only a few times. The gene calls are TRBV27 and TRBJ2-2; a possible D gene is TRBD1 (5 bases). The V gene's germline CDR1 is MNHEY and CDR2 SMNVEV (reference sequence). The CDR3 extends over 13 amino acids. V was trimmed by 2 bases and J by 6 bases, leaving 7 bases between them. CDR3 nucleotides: TGTGCCAGCAGTTTACAAGGGGCCGGGGAGCTGTTTTTT. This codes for CASSLQGAGELFF.

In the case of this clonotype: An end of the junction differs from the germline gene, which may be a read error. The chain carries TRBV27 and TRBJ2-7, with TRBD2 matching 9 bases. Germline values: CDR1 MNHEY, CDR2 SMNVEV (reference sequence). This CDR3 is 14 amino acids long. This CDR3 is CTSSLLREGHEQYF. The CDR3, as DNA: TGTACCAGCAGTTTATTGCGGGAGGGCCACGAGCAGTACTTC.

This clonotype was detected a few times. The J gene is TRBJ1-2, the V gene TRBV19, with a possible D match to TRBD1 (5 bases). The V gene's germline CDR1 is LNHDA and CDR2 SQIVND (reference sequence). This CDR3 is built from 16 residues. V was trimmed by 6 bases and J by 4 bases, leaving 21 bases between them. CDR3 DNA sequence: TGTGCCAGTAGATTACCCTCGAAAGTTCAGGGCTATGGCTACACCTTC. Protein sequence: CASRLPSKVQGYGYTF.

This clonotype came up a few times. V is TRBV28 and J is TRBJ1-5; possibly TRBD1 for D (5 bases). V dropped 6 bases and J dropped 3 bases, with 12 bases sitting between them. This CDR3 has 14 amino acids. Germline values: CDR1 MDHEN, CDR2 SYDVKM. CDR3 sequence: CASREGSPNQPQHF. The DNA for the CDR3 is TGTGCCAGCAGGGAGGGGTCCCCCAATCAGCCCCAGCATTTT.

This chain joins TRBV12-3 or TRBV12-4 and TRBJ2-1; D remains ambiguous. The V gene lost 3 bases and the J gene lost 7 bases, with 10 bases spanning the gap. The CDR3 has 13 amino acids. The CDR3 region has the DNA TGTGCCAGCAGTTTTCGGGCCTTTAATGAGCAGTTCTTC. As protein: CASSFRAFNEQFF.

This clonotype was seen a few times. This CDR3 reads CASSITSGYEQYF. CDR3 nucleotide sequence: TGCGCCAGCAGCATTACTAGCGGATACGAGCAGTACTTC. The rearrangement joins TRBV5-1 to TRBJ2-7; the match to TRBD2 covers 8 bases. The CDR3 totals 13 residues. CDR1 is SGHRS and CDR2 is YFSETQ in the germline V gene. J was trimmed by 4 bases and V by 4 bases; bases with no gene match: 4.

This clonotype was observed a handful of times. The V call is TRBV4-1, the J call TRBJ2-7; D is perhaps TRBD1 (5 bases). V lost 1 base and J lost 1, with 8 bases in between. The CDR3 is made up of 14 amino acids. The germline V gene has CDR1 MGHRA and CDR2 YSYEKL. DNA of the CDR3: TGCGCCAGCAGCCAAGTTGGGGCTTCCTACGAGCAGTACTTC. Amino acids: CASSQVGASYEQYF.

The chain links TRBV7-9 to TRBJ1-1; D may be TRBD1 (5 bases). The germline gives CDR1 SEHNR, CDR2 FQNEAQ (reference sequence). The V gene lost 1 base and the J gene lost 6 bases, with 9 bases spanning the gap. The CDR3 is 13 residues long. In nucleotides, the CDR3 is TGTGCCAGCAGCTTAGGCGGGGGACCTGAAGCTTTCTTT. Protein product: CASSLGGGPEAFF. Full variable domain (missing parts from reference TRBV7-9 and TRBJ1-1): DTGVSQNPRHKITKRGQNVTFRCDPISEHNRLYWYRQTLGQGPEFLTYFQNEAQLEKSRLLSDRFSAERPKGSFSTLEIQRTEQGDSAMYLCASSLGGGPEAFFGQGTRLTVV.

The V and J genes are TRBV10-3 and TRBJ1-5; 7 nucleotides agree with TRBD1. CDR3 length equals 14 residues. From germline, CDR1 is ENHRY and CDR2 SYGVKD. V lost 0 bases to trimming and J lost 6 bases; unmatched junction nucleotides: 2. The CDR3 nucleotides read TGTGCCATCAGTGAGTCAGGGGGCGGTCAGCCCCAGCATTTT. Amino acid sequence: CAISESGGGQPQHF.

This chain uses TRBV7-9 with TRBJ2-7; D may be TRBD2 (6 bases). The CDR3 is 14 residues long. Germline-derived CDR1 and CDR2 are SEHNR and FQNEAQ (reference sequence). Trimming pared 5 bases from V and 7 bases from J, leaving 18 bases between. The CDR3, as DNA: TGTGCCAGCAGCCCCCGGGACTCCAGGGAGGAGCAGTACTTC. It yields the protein CASSPRDSREEQYF.

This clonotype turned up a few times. CDR3 in DNA: TGTGCCAGCAGCCCGACGGGCAGAGAGCAGTTCTTC. Amino acids: CASSPTGREQFF. The chain links TRBV12-3 or TRBV12-4 to TRBJ2-1; D unresolved. Trimming removed 6 bases from V and 10 bases from J, with 13 bases in between. CDR3 length equals 12 residues.

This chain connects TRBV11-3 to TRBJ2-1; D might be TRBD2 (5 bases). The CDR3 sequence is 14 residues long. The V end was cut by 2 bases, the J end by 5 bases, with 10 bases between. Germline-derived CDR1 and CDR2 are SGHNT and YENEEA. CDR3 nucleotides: TGTGCCAGCAGCTTATACGAGAGGGACAATGAGCAGTTCTTC. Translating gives CASSLYERDNEQFF.

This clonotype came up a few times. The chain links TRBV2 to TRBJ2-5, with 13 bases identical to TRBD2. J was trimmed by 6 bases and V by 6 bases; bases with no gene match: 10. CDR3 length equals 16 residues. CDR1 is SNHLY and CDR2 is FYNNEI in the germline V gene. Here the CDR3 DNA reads TGTGCCAGCAGCTCCGGACTAGCGGGAGTAGGGAAGACCCAGTACTTC. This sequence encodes CASSSGLAGVGKTQYF. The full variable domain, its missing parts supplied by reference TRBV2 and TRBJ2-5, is EPEVTQTPSHQVTQMGQEVILRCVPISNHLYFYWYRQILGQKVEFLVSFYNNEISEKSEIFDDQFSVERPDGSNFTLKIRSTKLEDSAMYFCASSSGLAGVGKTQYFGPGTRLLVL.

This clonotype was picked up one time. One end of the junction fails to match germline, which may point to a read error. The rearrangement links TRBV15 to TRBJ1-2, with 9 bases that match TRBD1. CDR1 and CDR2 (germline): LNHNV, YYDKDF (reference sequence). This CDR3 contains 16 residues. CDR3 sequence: CATSREDRGSKYGYTF. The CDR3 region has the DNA TGTGCCACCAGCAGAGAGGACAGGGGATCTAAATATGGCTACACCTTC.

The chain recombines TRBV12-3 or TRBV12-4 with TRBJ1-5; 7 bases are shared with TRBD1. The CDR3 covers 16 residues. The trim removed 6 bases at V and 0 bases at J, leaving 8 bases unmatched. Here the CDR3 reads CASSDRARYSNQPQHF. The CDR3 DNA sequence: TGTGCCAGCAGCGACAGGGCCCGATATAGCAATCAGCCCCAGCATTTT.

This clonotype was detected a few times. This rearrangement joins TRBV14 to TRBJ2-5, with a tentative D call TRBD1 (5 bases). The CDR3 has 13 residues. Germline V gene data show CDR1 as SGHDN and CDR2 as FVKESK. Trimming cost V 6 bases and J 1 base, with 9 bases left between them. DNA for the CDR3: TGTGCCAGCAGAGGACAAGTCCAAGAGACCCAGTACTTC. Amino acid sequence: CASRGQVQETQYF.

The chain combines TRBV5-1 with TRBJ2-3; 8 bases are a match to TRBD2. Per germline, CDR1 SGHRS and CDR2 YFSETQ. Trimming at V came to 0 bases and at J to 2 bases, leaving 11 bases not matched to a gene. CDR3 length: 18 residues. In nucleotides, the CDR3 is TGCGCCAGCAGCTTGGCCGGTCTTCGCGGGGGGTACACAGATACGCAGTATTTT. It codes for CASSLAGLRGGYTDTQYF.

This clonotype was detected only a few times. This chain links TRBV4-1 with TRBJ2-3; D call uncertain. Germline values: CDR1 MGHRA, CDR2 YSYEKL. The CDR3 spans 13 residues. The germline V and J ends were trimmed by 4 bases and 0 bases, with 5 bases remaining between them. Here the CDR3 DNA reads TGCGCCAGCAGCCCCCTGAGCACAGATACGCAGTATTTT. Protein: CASSPLSTDTQYF.